The 32 T cell receptor beta chains listed next were all sequenced from one sample in a study of T cell responses to AZD1222 COVID-19 vaccine. Libraries were prepared by immunoSEQ multiplex PCR; TCRdb keeps only in-frame clonotypes and omits some of them. The sample includes roughly 65,000 clones, about 80% of them seen just once. The source material was peripheral blood, sampled on day 0 of AZD1222 vaccination. All receptors derive from an adult in good health.

Worth noting for this clone: This same CDR3 is encoded by further DNA sequences in the sample. The chain joins TRBV28 to TRBJ2-2; D is unclear. The CDR3 length is 12 residues. Germline CDR1 MDHEN, CDR2 SYDVKM. The ends were cut back, 5 bases at V and 4 bases at J, with 5 bases in the middle. The CDR3 loop is CASSTPTGELFF. The CDR3, as DNA: TGTGCCAGCAGTACCCCCACCGGGGAGCTGTTTTTT.

The chain uses TRBV5-1 and TRBJ2-1, with unresolved D. The CDR3 covers 17 residues. CDR1 and CDR2 from the germline V gene are SGHRS and YFSETQ. The V end lost 4 bases, the J end lost 0 bases, and 17 bases lay between the germline ends. CDR3 coding DNA: TGCGCCAGCAGCCTGGGTTTGGGTTCCATCTCCTACAATGAGCAGTTCTTC. As protein: CASSLGLGSISYNEQFF.

This chain links TRBV5-1 with TRBJ1-1; D gene unclear. Trimming took off 1 base at V and 7 bases at J, with 20 bases between the two ends. This CDR3 comprises 16 residues. Germline V gene data show CDR1 as SGHRS and CDR2 as YFSETQ. The CDR3 loop is CASSLSVAREGGEAFF. The CDR3 DNA is TGCGCCAGCAGCTTGTCGGTAGCTAGGGAGGGCGGTGAAGCTTTCTTT.

This clone was seen only once. This chain connects TRBV6-2 or TRBV6-3 to TRBJ2-1; 7 positions agree with TRBD1. Germline V gives CDR1 MNHEY, CDR2 SVGEGT. Losses at the gene ends were 0 bases for V and 6 bases for J; bases not matched to a gene: 14. The CDR3 runs to 18 residues. The CDR3: CASSYSSVPGTEVNEQFF. The CDR3 DNA reads as TGTGCCAGCAGTTACTCGAGTGTCCCCGGGACAGAGGTCAATGAGCAGTTCTTC.

This chain links TRBV27 with TRBJ1-2, with D unclear. The length of the CDR3 is 17 residues. V was cut by 4 bases and J by 3 bases, with 21 bases left in between. The germline gives CDR1 MNHEY, CDR2 SMNVEV (reference sequence). CDR3 in amino acids: CASSSINPSRQDYGYTF. CDR3 DNA: TGTGCCAGCAGTTCAATAAACCCGAGTCGGCAGGACTATGGCTACACCTTC.

The rearrangement joins TRBV27 to TRBJ1-1; 9 bases map to TRBD1. The CDR3 has 16 amino acids. Germline V gene data show CDR1 as MNHEY and CDR2 as SMNVEV (reference sequence). After removal of 5 bases from V and 3 bases from J, the junction contained 10 bases not matched to a gene. CDR3 amino acids: CASSAQQGARDTEAFF. In nucleotides, the CDR3 is TGTGCCAGCAGTGCACAACAGGGGGCGCGGGACACTGAAGCTTTCTTT.

J is TRBJ1-4 and V is TRBV28, with D possibly being TRBD1 (6 bases). The CDR3 loop spans 15 amino acids. Trimming left V 5 bases short and J 8 bases short, with 18 bases between. Germline V gives CDR1 MDHEN, CDR2 SYDVKM. CDR3 loop: CASSATGGLKEKLFF. CDR3 DNA: TGTGCCAGCAGTGCAACGGGGGGGCTTAAAGAAAAACTGTTTTTT.

This chain links TRBV5-4 with TRBJ2-2; D possibly uses TRBD1 or TRBD2 (6 bases each). Germline CDR1 SGHNT, CDR2 YYREEE (reference sequence). V dropped 2 bases and J dropped 1 base, with 12 bases sitting between them. The CDR3 runs to 16 residues. The CDR3 region has the DNA TGTGCCAGCAGCTTCGGGGGCAGGGGGAACACCGGGGAGCTGTTTTTT. Its protein product is CASSFGGRGNTGELFF. The whole variable domain, remainder taken from reference TRBV5-4 and TRBJ2-2, is ETGVTQSPTHLIKTRGQQVTLRCSSQSGHNTVSWYQQALGQGPQFIFQYYREEENGRGNFPPRFSGLQFPNYSSELNVNALELDDSALYLCASSFGGRGNTGELFFGEGSRLTVL.

The chain uses TRBV19 and TRBJ1-3, with TRBD1 as a possible D gene (6 bases). CDR1 LNHDA and CDR2 SQIVND come from the germline V gene (reference sequence). This CDR3 is built from 15 residues. Trimming removed 3 bases from V and 1 base from J, with 10 bases in between. In nucleotides, the CDR3 is TGTGCCAGTAGTATCTCCGGGACATCTGGAAACACCATATATTTT. Translated: CASSISGTSGNTIYF. Filled out from reference TRBV19 and TRBJ1-3, the complete variable domain reads DGGITQSPKYLFRKEGQNVTLSCEQNLNHDAMYWYRQDPGQGLRLIYYSQIVNDFQKGDIAEGYSVSREKKESFPLTVTSAQKNPTAFYLCASSISGTSGNTIYFGEGSWLTVV.

The chain uses TRBV19 and TRBJ2-5; weak D call: TRBD1 (6 bases). CDR1 is LNHDA, CDR2 SQIVND, per germline (reference sequence). V was shortened by 4 bases and J by 9 bases, with 21 bases between the two germline ends. The CDR3 loop spans 15 amino acids. CDR3 nucleotides: TGTGCCAGTAGTACACAGGGAGCAGGGGCCCAGCCCCAGTACTTC. Amino acids: CASSTQGAGAQPQYF.

The chain links TRBV6-4 to TRBJ1-6, with 7 positions matching TRBD1. The CDR3 contains 17 residues. The junction had 15 bases not matched to a gene; V was cut back by 6 bases and J by 7 bases. CDR1 and CDR2 from the germline V gene are MRHNA and SNTAGT. Written as DNA, the CDR3 is TGTGCCAGCAGCAAACCGTCCTCTCGACAGGGAAATTCACCCCTCCACTTT. It specifies CASSKPSSRQGNSPLHF.

This chain joins TRBV7-9 and TRBJ2-2; D is possibly TRBD1 (5 bases). Germline V gives CDR1 SEHNR, CDR2 FQNEAQ (reference sequence). This CDR3 region has 13 residues. Trimming cost V 2 bases and J 7 bases, with 8 bases left between them. CDR3 nucleotide sequence: TGTGCCAGCAGCTTAATTAGGGGCGGGGAGCTGTTTTTT. The encoded protein is CASSLIRGGELFF.

V usage is TRBV6-5 and J usage is TRBJ1-1, with D hard to call. From germline, CDR1 is MNHEY and CDR2 SVGAGI. This CDR3 region has 14 residues. The germline V and J ends were trimmed by 2 bases and 5 bases, with 12 bases remaining between them. The CDR3 DNA sequence: TGTGCCAGCAGTTACATGTCTGGGAATACTGAAGCTTTCTTT. This codes for CASSYMSGNTEAFF.

The chain links TRBV11-2 to TRBJ2-2; D is possibly TRBD1 (6 bases). V was pared by 0 bases and J by 4 bases, with 6 bases between. The CDR3 covers 14 residues. Germline CDR1 reads SGHAT; CDR2 reads FQNNGV. The CDR3 loop is CASSLEGGTGELFF. CDR3 sequence (DNA): TGTGCCAGCAGCTTAGAAGGGGGCACCGGGGAGCTGTTTTTT. The full variable domain, rest sourced from reference TRBV11-2 and TRBJ2-2, is EAGVAQSPRYKIIEKRQSVAFWCNPISGHATLYWYQQILGQGPKLLIQFQNNGVVDDSQLPKDRFSAERLKGVDSTLKIQPAKLEDSAVYLCASSLEGGTGELFFGEGSRLTVL.

V is TRBV5-1 and J is TRBJ2-5; D not certain. The CDR3 length is 13 residues. Trimming pared 0 bases from V and 4 bases from J, leaving 7 bases between. Germline V gives CDR1 SGHRS, CDR2 YFSETQ. The CDR3, as DNA: TGCGCCAGCAGCTTGGTCGTGGGAGAGACCCAGTACTTC. Its protein is CASSLVVGETQYF.

The chain carries TRBV5-6 and TRBJ2-7; no clear D. CDR1 is SGHDT, CDR2 YYEEEE, per germline. The V and J ends lost 0 bases and 0 bases respectively, with 13 bases between them. The CDR3 has 16 amino acids. As DNA, the CDR3 is TGTGCCAGCAGCTTGGGAGGACGGCGAAGCTCCTACGAGCAGTACTTC. Protein sequence: CASSLGGRRSSYEQYF.

This chain links TRBV19 with TRBJ2-2; 11 nucleotides align to TRBD1. The V segment lost 7 bases and the J segment 4 bases; nucleotides outside the gene matches: 5. CDR3 size: 15 residues. Germline-derived CDR1 and CDR2 are LNHDA and SQIVND (reference sequence). CDR3 sequence reads: CASTGQGAGTGELFF. CDR3 in DNA: TGTGCCAGTACCGGACAGGGGGCGGGCACCGGGGAGCTGTTTTTT.

The count of this clone is one. This rearrangement joins TRBV5-1 to TRBJ2-3, with TRBD2 identical over 12 bases. The CDR3 contains 15 residues. Germline V CDR1 and CDR2: SGHRS, YFSETQ. The junction had 0 bases not matched to a gene; V was cut back by 1 base and J by 3 bases. The CDR3 is CASSLTSGGTDTQYF. The DNA of the CDR3 is TGCGCCAGCAGCTTGACTAGCGGGGGGACAGATACGCAGTATTTT. Full variable domain (remainder filled in from reference TRBV5-1 and TRBJ2-3): KAGVTQTPRYLIKTRGQQVTLSCSPISGHRSVSWYQQTPGQGLQFLFEYFSETQRNKGNFPGRFSGRQFSNSRSEMNVSTLELGDSALYLCASSLTSGGTDTQYFGPGTRLTVL.

The rearrangement uses TRBV30 and TRBJ2-7, with D perhaps TRBD1 (5 bases). V was shortened by 3 bases and J by 6 bases, with 9 bases between the two germline ends. The CDR3 is 11 residues long. Per germline, CDR1 GTSNPN and CDR2 SVGIG (reference sequence). CDR3 sequence reads: CAWRLRGEQYF. In DNA, the CDR3 is TGTGCCTGGAGGCTAAGGGGCGAGCAGTACTTC.

Turning to this clone: In the same sample, other DNA sequences code for this CDR3. The chain has TRBV6-5 and TRBJ1-5; D call uncertain. The CDR3 has 15 residues. Germline assignment: CDR1 MNHEY and CDR2 SVGAGI. With 0 bases removed from V and 3 bases from J, the gap between germline ends came to 9 bases. As DNA, the CDR3 is TGTGCCAGCAGTTACTCAGGAGGATCCAATCAGCCCCAGCATTTT. This encodes CASSYSGGSNQPQHF.

V usage is TRBV2 and J usage is TRBJ1-1; D not certain. Germline CDR1 is SNHLY and CDR2 is FYNNEI. The CDR3 totals 11 residues. V was clipped by 2 bases and J by 7 bases, with 5 bases between them. The CDR3 nucleotides are TGTGCCAGCAGTGAACAGCTTGAAGCTTTCTTT. It yields the protein CASSEQLEAFF. The full variable domain, with the rest looked up from reference TRBV2 and TRBJ1-1, is EPEVTQTPSHQVTQMGQEVILRCVPISNHLYFYWYRQILGQKVEFLVSFYNNEISEKSEIFDDQFSVERPDGSNFTLKIRSTKLEDSAMYFCASSEQLEAFFGQGTRLTVV.

The V and J genes are TRBV4-1 and TRBJ1-1, with D unclear. The germline gives CDR1 MGHRA, CDR2 YSYEKL. Deletions cut 2 bases from V and 1 base from J, with 8 bases between. The CDR3 spans 14 residues. The CDR3, as DNA: TGCGCCAGCAGCCAACTAGACCCGAACACTGAAGCTTTCTTT. It translates to CASSQLDPNTEAFF.

This sequence joins TRBV3-1 (or the pseudogene TRBV3-2) and TRBJ1-1, with a tentative D call TRBD1 (6 bases). The CDR3 covers 14 residues. V lost 4 bases and J 4 bases, leaving 13 bases between the germline ends. CDR1 LGHDT and CDR2 YNNKEL come from the germline V gene (reference sequence). CDR3 DNA sequence: TGTGCCAGCAGCCTTCGGGGGCTAGGCACTGAAGCTTTCTTT. As protein: CASSLRGLGTEAFF.

The rearrangement uses TRBV16 and TRBJ1-2; D possibly corresponds to TRBD1 (6 bases). Germline V gene sequence: CDR1 KGHSY, CDR2 FQNENV. Trimming removed 2 bases at V and 13 bases at J, with 17 bases between. The CDR3 has 13 residues. CDR3 bases: TGTGCCAGCAGCCAAGAAACGGGACAAGCTTGCACCTTC. Its translation: CASSQETGQACTF. Full variable domain (outside the CDR3, taken from reference TRBV16 and TRBJ1-2): GEEVAQTPKHLVRGEGQKAKLYCAPIKGHSYVFWYQQVLKNEFKFLISFQNENVFDETGMPKERFSAKCLPNSPCSLEIQATKLEDSAVYFCASSQETGQACTFGSGTRLTVV.

The V gene is TRBV5-1, the J gene TRBJ2-3; TRBD1 matches 7 bases. The ends lost 2 bases at V and 3 bases at J; junction bases unmatched: 3. The germline V gene has CDR1 SGHRS and CDR2 YFSETQ. There are 14 residues in the CDR3. In DNA form, the CDR3 reads TGCGCCAGCAGCTTACAGGGGCCGACAGATACGCAGTATTTT. The encoded protein is CASSLQGPTDTQYF.

This clone was counted a few times. The chain joins TRBV6-6 to TRBJ1-3; D is undetermined. The CDR3 contains 13 residues. Germline CDR1 MNHNY, CDR2 SVGAGI (reference sequence). V lost 5 bases and J lost 2, with 7 bases in between. CDR3 nucleotides: TGTGCCAGCAGTCTTACTCCTGGAAACACCATATATTTT. Amino acids: CASSLTPGNTIYF.

This chain connects TRBV2 to TRBJ1-1; D perhaps matches TRBD1 (5 bases). The germline V gene encodes CDR1 SNHLY and CDR2 FYNNEI. There are 12 residues in the CDR3. V lost 7 bases and J 7 bases, leaving 13 bases between the germline ends. CDR3 sequence reads: CASKQEVYEAFF. For the CDR3, the DNA is TGTGCCAGCAAACAGGAGGTTTATGAAGCTTTCTTT.

The chain combines TRBV3-1 (or the pseudogene TRBV3-2) with TRBJ1-2; D gene uncertain. CDR1 and CDR2 from the germline V gene are LGHDT and YNNKEL (reference sequence). This CDR3 has 15 residues. The V end lost 0 bases, the J end lost 5 bases, and 13 bases lay between the germline ends. The DNA for the CDR3 is TGTGCCAGCAGCCAAGATTATCGGGCTGAGTATGGCTACACCTTC. It specifies CASSQDYRAEYGYTF.

This clone was picked up one time. V usage is TRBV6-1 and J usage is TRBJ1-2; the D is unclear. The V end was cut by 0 bases, the J end by 4 bases, with 12 bases between. Germline CDR1 MNHNS, CDR2 SASEGT. The CDR3 length is 15 residues. The CDR3 reads CASSEAQADFYGYTF. The CDR3 region has the DNA TGTGCCAGCAGTGAAGCGCAGGCAGACTTCTATGGCTACACCTTC.

The gene calls are TRBV27 and TRBJ2-3, with D hard to call. This CDR3 is 13 amino acids long. The V end was cut by 0 bases, the J end by 2 bases, with 3 bases between. Looked up from germline, CDR1 is MNHEY and CDR2 is SMNVEV (reference sequence). CDR3 residues: CASSLSTTDTQYF. In nucleotides, the CDR3 is TGTGCCAGCAGTTTATCCACCACAGATACGCAGTATTTT.

The rearrangement links TRBV28 to TRBJ2-7, with no clear D. Germline V CDR1 and CDR2: MDHEN, SYDVKM. V lost 10 bases to trimming and J lost 0 bases, with 19 bases between them. The CDR3 is made up of 15 amino acids. CDR3 bases: TGTGCCACCAAACCCAATAGTTATCCCTCCTACGAGCAGTACTTC. Translating it yields CATKPNSYPSYEQYF.

This chain connects TRBV14 to TRBJ1-1, with D possibly TRBD1 on 5 matching bases. Germline V gene lookup returns CDR1 SGHDN and CDR2 FVKESK. The CDR3 contains 16 residues. V dropped 1 base and J dropped 0 bases, with 12 bases sitting between them. CDR3 protein: CASSQVGTRVNTEAFF. CDR3 bases: TGTGCCAGCAGCCAAGTTGGGACTCGGGTGAACACTGAAGCTTTCTTT.